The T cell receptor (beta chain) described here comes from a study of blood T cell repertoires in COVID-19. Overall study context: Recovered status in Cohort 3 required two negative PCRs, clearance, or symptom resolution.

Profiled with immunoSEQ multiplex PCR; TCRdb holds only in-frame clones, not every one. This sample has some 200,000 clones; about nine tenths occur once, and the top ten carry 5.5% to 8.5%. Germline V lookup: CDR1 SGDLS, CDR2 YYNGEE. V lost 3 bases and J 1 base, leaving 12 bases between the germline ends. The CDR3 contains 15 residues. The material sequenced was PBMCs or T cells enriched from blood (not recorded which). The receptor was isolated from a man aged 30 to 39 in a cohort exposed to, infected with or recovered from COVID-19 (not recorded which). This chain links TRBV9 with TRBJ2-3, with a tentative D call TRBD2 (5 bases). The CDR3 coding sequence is TGTGCCAGCAGCGCCGTACTAGGCCGCACAGATACGCAGTATTTT. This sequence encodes CASSAVLGRTDTQYF.